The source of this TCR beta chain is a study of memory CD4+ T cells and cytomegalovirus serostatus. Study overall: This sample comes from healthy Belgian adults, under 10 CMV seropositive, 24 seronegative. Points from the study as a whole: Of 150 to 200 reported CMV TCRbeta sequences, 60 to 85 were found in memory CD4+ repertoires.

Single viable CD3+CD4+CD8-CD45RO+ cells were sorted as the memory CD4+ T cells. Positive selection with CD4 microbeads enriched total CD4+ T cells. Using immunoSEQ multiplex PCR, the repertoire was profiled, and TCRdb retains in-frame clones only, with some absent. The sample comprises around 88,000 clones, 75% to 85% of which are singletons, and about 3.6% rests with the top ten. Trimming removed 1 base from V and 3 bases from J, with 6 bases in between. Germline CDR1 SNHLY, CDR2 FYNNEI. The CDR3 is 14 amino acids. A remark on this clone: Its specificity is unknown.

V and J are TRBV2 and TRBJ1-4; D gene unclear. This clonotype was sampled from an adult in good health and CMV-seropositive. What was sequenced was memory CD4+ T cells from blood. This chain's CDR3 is CASSEDVSNEKLFF. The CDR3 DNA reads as TGTGCCAGCAGTGAAGATGTATCTAATGAAAAACTGTTTTTT.